A single sample is the source of the 22 T cell receptor beta chains below, sequenced in a study of T cell repertoires in cytomegalovirus infection. TCRdb re-analysed the reads in MiXCR, keeping a single row per CDR3 protein. The sample holds a few hundred thousand distinct CDR3 sequences, 35% to 50% seen once. Their target antigens are unknown. The sample was cultured PBMCs, taken from culture after CMV antigen stimulation. The receptor source for this set is a human donor in good health (CMV status not recorded). Some clones in this sample may be carry-over from other donors' samples.

This chain connects TRBV6-6 to TRBJ2-3, with D perhaps TRBD1 (6 bases). This CDR3 has 18 residues. The germline V gene has CDR1 MNHNY and CDR2 SVGAGI (reference sequence). V lost 0 bases to trimming and J lost 0 bases, with 16 bases between them. The CDR3 here is CASSYSPFTGLSTDTQYF. The CDR3 nucleotides are TGTGCCAGCAGTTACTCTCCCTTTACAGGGCTCAGCACAGATACGCAGTATTTT.

The gene calls are TRBV9 and TRBJ2-1; D tentatively fits TRBD1 or TRBD2 (5 bases each). CDR1 SGDLS and CDR2 YYNGEE come from the germline V gene. The V end lost 7 bases, the J end lost 0 bases, and 14 bases lay between the germline ends. This CDR3 contains 15 residues. CDR3 DNA sequence: TGTGCCAGCGCTTGGGGGTCCAGCTCCTACAATGAGCAGTTCTTC. Its protein is CASAWGSSSYNEQFF.

This clonotype has a handful of counts. The CDR3 protein is CASSLTSGGYEQYF. The DNA of the CDR3 is TGTGCCAGCAGCTTAACTAGCGGGGGATACGAGCAGTACTTC. The chain couples TRBV7-2 to TRBJ2-7; 11 nucleotides match TRBD2. From germline, CDR1 is SGHTA and CDR2 FQGNSA. The CDR3 length is 14 residues. V lost 2 bases, J lost 4 bases, and 1 base stayed unmatched.

This clonotype turned up a few times. This chain connects TRBV6-6 to TRBJ2-7, with D perhaps TRBD1 (6 bases). The germline V gene encodes CDR1 MNHNY and CDR2 SVGAGI (reference sequence). The V gene lost 10 bases and the J gene lost 3 bases, with 19 bases spanning the gap. The CDR3 contains 14 residues. CDR3 DNA sequence: TGTGCCATCACACAGGGATCACCTGGCTACGAGCAGTACTTC. It is translated as CAITQGSPGYEQYF.

This clonotype was observed once. The chain has TRBV5-1 and TRBJ1-1; D not certain. V was trimmed by 4 bases and J by 0 bases, leaving 19 bases between them. This CDR3 is built from 17 residues. From germline, CDR1 is SGHRS and CDR2 YFSETQ. CDR3 nucleotide sequence: TGCGCCAGCAGCCGCGGAGTTATAGCATTAATGAACACTGAAGCTTTCTTT. Residues: CASSRGVIALMNTEAFF.

The chain is built from TRBV7-2 and TRBJ1-1; no clear D gene. The CDR3 totals 15 residues. CDR1 and CDR2 from the germline V gene are SGHTA and FQGNSA. V shed 2 bases and J shed 1 base, with 11 bases lying between them. The CDR3 spells CASSLRGGQNTEAFF. The CDR3 DNA reads as TGTGCCAGCAGCTTACGAGGTGGGCAGAACACTGAAGCTTTCTTT.

In its sample, this clonotype was seen a few times. The V and J genes are TRBV7-2 and TRBJ2-1; 9 positions match TRBD2. Germline lookup yields CDR1 SGHTA and CDR2 FQGNSA. V lost 0 bases, J lost 7 bases, and 4 bases stayed unmatched. The CDR3 consists of 15 residues. CDR3 DNA: TGTGCCAGCAGCTTAGCTGGACTAGCGCAAAATGAGCAGTTCTTC. This codes for CASSLAGLAQNEQFF.

The chain carries TRBV19 and TRBJ2-3; TRBD2 matches 14 bases. The V gene's germline CDR1 is LNHDA and CDR2 SQIVND (reference sequence). J gave up 5 bases and V 6 bases, and 13 bases lay outside the gene matches. This CDR3 comprises 18 residues. The CDR3, as DNA: TGTGCCAGTAGCCCTGGGACTAGCGGGAGCTGGGTAGAAGATACGCAGTATTTT. Translating gives CASSPGTSGSWVEDTQYF.

V and J are TRBV7-6 and TRBJ2-5; unclear D gene. V lost 5 bases and J 6 bases, leaving 10 bases between the germline ends. Germline CDR1 and CDR2: SGHVS and FNYEAQ. The CDR3 length is 12 residues. The CDR3 is CASSGLEKTQYF. The CDR3 DNA sequence: TGTGCCAGCAGCGGCCTCGAAAAGACCCAGTACTTC. Supplemented by reference TRBV7-6 and TRBJ2-5, the full variable domain reads GAGVSQSPRYKVTKRGQDVALRCDPISGHVSLYWYRQALGQGPEFLTYFNYEAQQDKSGLPNDRFSAERPEGSISTLTIQRTEQRDSAMYRCASSGLEKTQYFGPGTRLLVL.

The chain employs TRBV7-9 and TRBJ2-7, with 9 bases aligning to TRBD1. The length of the CDR3 is 14 residues. The ends lost 5 bases at V and 3 bases at J; junction bases unmatched: 5. The germline V gene encodes CDR1 SEHNR and CDR2 FQNEAQ (reference sequence). CDR3 protein: CASSPMGQGYEQYF. The CDR3 DNA sequence: TGTGCCAGCAGCCCCATGGGACAGGGCTACGAGCAGTACTTC.

The CDR3 DNA reads as TGCGCCAGCAGCCAAGAGAGGGACTATTACAATGAGCAGTTCTTC. Its translation is CASSQERDYYNEQFF. The chain employs TRBV4-1 and TRBJ2-1; TRBD2 agrees at 7 bases. The CDR3 has 15 residues. Germline loops: CDR1 MGHRA, CDR2 YSYEKL. Trimming at V came to 0 bases and at J to 4 bases, leaving 3 bases not matched to a gene.

The J gene is TRBJ2-7, the V gene TRBV7-9, with 7 bases fitting TRBD1. V lost 5 bases to trimming and J lost 2 bases; unmatched junction nucleotides: 9. The CDR3 spans 15 residues. Germline values: CDR1 SEHNR, CDR2 FQNEAQ (reference sequence). The CDR3 sequence is CASSPQGVYAYEQYF. The CDR3 DNA reads TGTGCCAGCAGCCCTCAGGGGGTCTACGCCTACGAGCAGTACTTC.

V usage is TRBV4-1 and J usage is TRBJ2-1, with D possibly being TRBD2 (5 bases). Germline-derived CDR1 and CDR2 are MGHRA and YSYEKL. CDR3 size: 16 residues. V was pared by 4 bases and J by 2 bases, with 15 bases between. The CDR3 sequence is CASSPQDREPYNEQFF. The CDR3 DNA follows: TGCGCCAGCAGCCCGCAAGACCGGGAACCCTACAATGAGCAGTTCTTC.

This clonotype was picked up many times. The chain employs TRBV7-2 and TRBJ2-5; D remains ambiguous. CDR3 length: 14 residues. The V gene lost 3 bases and the J gene lost 1 base, with 9 bases spanning the gap. The germline CDR1 and CDR2 sequences are SGHTA and FQGNSA. CDR3 DNA: TGTGCCAGCAGCTTGGTTACCTCCCAAGAGACCCAGTACTTC. This codes for CASSLVTSQETQYF.

This clonotype was picked up a small number of times. The rearrangement links TRBV19 to TRBJ2-5; TRBD2 agrees at 9 bases. The CDR3 covers 15 residues. Germline CDR1 reads LNHDA; CDR2 reads SQIVND (reference sequence). J lost 1 base, V lost 2 bases, and 2 bases had no gene match. CDR3 in DNA: TGTGCCAGTAGTATACTAGCGGGATCCCAAGAGACCCAGTACTTC. It specifies CASSILAGSQETQYF. Drawing the rest from reference TRBV19 and TRBJ2-5, the complete variable domain is DGGITQSPKYLFRKEGQNVTLSCEQNLNHDAMYWYRQDPGQGLRLIYYSQIVNDFQKGDIAEGYSVSREKKESFPLTVTSAQKNPTAFYLCASSILAGSQETQYFGPGTRLLVL.

The V gene is TRBV6-2 or TRBV6-3, the J gene TRBJ1-1; TRBD1 agrees at 11 bases. This CDR3 is 16 amino acids long. Germline CDR1 reads MNHEY; CDR2 reads SVGEGT. V shed 6 bases and J 5 bases; nucleotides not matched to a gene: 11. CDR3 coding DNA: TGTGCCAGCAGAAAAATGGGGACAGGGGGATTGACTGAAGCTTTCTTT. Its translation: CASRKMGTGGLTEAFF.

On this clonotype: This clone may be a read error of a much larger clone one base away. The V and J genes are TRBV7-6 and TRBJ2-1, with D maybe TRBD2 (6 bases). V dropped 8 bases and J dropped 5 bases, with 25 bases sitting between them. Germline V gene lookup returns CDR1 SGHVS and CDR2 FNYEAQ. The CDR3 runs to 17 residues. CDR3 bases: TGTGCCAGCCGATCCTGGACCGGGAGAGAACGAAACAATGAGCAGTTCTTC. It is translated as CASRSWTGRERNNEQFF.

This clonotype was observed at least ten times. The chain links TRBV5-4 to TRBJ1-2; TRBD1 might be the D (5 bases). Deletions cut 4 bases from V and 8 bases from J, with 24 bases between. This CDR3 has 16 amino acids. CDR1 and CDR2 (germline): SGHNT, YYREEE (reference sequence). The CDR3 bases are TGTGCCAGCAGCGGGGCTAGGGGCTCCAGGGCCTGGGGCTACACCTTC. Protein: CASSGARGSRAWGYTF.

J is TRBJ2-3 and V is TRBV6-5; no reliable D call. Looked up from germline, CDR1 is MNHEY and CDR2 is SVGAGI. V was trimmed by 5 bases and J by 5 bases, leaving 5 bases between them. CDR3 size: 11 residues. This chain's CDR3 is CASSRLDTQYF. CDR3 DNA sequence: TGTGCCAGCAGTCGACTAGATACGCAGTATTTT.

This rearrangement joins TRBV7-9 to TRBJ2-5; 8 nucleotides align to TRBD1. V lost 7 bases and J lost 7; bases outside the gene matches: 14. The CDR3 runs to 15 residues. Germline V gene data show CDR1 as SEHNR and CDR2 as FQNEAQ (reference sequence). In DNA, the CDR3 is TGTGCCAGCAACCCAGGGGGCAGCCAACGGGGGACCCAGTACTTC. Its protein product is CASNPGGSQRGTQYF. Together with reference TRBV7-9 and TRBJ2-5, the CDR3 gives the full variable domain: DTGVSQNPRHKITKRGQNVTFRCDPISEHNRLYWYRQTLGQGPEFLTYFQNEAQLEKSRLLSDRFSAERPKGSFSTLEIQRTEQGDSAMYLCASNPGGSQRGTQYFGPGTRLLVL.

This clonotype has a handful of counts. The gene calls are TRBV28 and TRBJ1-1; weak D call: TRBD1 (6 bases). Deletions cut 6 bases from V and 10 bases from J, with 15 bases between. The CDR3 runs 12 residues. CDR1 MDHEN and CDR2 SYDVKM come from the germline V gene. In nucleotides, the CDR3 is TGTGCCAGCAGCCAGAGGGGGGGCTCAGCTTTCTTT. Translation gives CASSQRGGSAFF.

The V gene is TRBV5-1, the J gene TRBJ2-3, with D perhaps matching TRBD1 (6 bases). The germline V and J ends were trimmed by 5 bases and 3 bases, with 7 bases remaining between them. CDR3 length: 12 amino acids. In germline, CDR1 is SGHRS, CDR2 YFSETQ. CDR3 in amino acids: CASRDRTDTQYF. CDR3 nucleotide sequence: TGCGCCAGCAGGGACAGAACAGATACGCAGTATTTT.